This is a list of T cell receptor beta chains from one sample in a study of CD8 T cells in ankylosing spondylitis. TCRdb used MiXCR to reprocess the 5' RACE reads, holding one entry per CDR3 protein. Altogether 500,000 to 550,000 distinct CDR3 sequences are present, roughly 13% being singletons, with the ten largest covering almost 7%. Material: blood, either unsorted or a sorted T cell fraction (not recorded which). The source is a male donor with ankylosing spondylitis. The CDR3 runs from the conserved cysteine through the conserved F or W. The D gene is left open where the match is weak. Not every row has a clone size; where given, it reads once, few, many or a size class.

clone_size	v_call	j_call	d_call	cdr3_nt	cdr3_aa
many	TRBV10-3	TRBJ2-2	TRBD1	TGTGCCATCAGGCCGGGACAGGGTTGGATCGGGGAGCTGTTTTTT	CAIRPGQGWIGELFF
few	TRBV9	TRBJ2-1	TRBD2	TGTGCCAGCAGCATAACTAGCGGGAAGGGCAATGAGCAGTTCTTC	CASSITSGKGNEQFF
many	TRBV12-3/TRBV12-4	TRBJ1-1	-	TGTGCCAGCAGTCAGGGGCGGAACACTGAAGCTTTCTTT	CASSQGRNTEAFF
few	TRBV11-2	TRBJ2-1	-	TGTGCCAGCAGCTTAGACAGGGTTAACAATGAGCAGTTCTTC	CASSLDRVNNEQFF
few	TRBV24-1	TRBJ2-3	TRBD2	TGTGCCACCAGTGATTACCGGGGGGGCACAACAGATACGCAGTATTTT	CATSDYRGGTTDTQYF
many	TRBV5-1	TRBJ2-2	-	TGCGCCAGCAGCCCCTGGGCATCGGCCGGGGAGCTGTTTTTT	CASSPWASAGELFF
many	TRBV7-9	TRBJ1-1	-	TGTGCCAGCAGCTTAAACAAGAACACTGAAGCTTTCTTT	CASSLNKNTEAFF
few	TRBV18	TRBJ2-5	TRBD1	TGTGCCAGCTCACCACAGTCTGACAGGGATCAAGAGACCCAGTACTTC	CASSPQSDRDQETQYF
few	TRBV25-1	TRBJ1-1	-	TGTGCCAGCAGTGCGATAAGGACGACCTTGAACACTGAAGCTTTCTTT	CASSAIRTTLNTEAFF
few	TRBV6-5	TRBJ2-2	-	TGTGCCAGCAGTTACTGGGGACGGAGCGACGGGGAGCTGTTTTTT	CASSYWGRSDGELFF
-	TRBV11-2	TRBJ2-7	-	TGTGCCAGCAGCTGGGGGGCCGCCCGTACCTCCAACGAGCAGTACTTC	CASSWGAARTSNEQYF
-	TRBV20-1	TRBJ2-7	TRBD2	TGCAGTGCTACTCCGGGACTAGCGGGTACCTACGAGCAGTACTTC	CSATPGLAGTYEQYF
-	TRBV29-1	TRBJ1-4	TRBD1	TGCAGCGCCAGGGACAGGGGAAATGAAAAACTGTTTTTT	CSARDRGNEKLFF
-	TRBV6-2/TRBV6-3	TRBJ2-2	TRBD2	TGTGCCAGCAGACACTCGACCTCGACTAGCGGGAGCCCTGGGAGCGGGGAGCTGTTTTTT	CASRHSTSTSGSPGSGELFF
many	TRBV4-2	TRBJ2-3	-	TGTGCCAGCAGCCAAAGCAGTGCGGACCGAACAGATACGCAGTATTTT	CASSQSSADRTDTQYF
many	TRBV7-2	TRBJ2-1	-	TGTGCCAGCAGCTTAGGAAATCACAATGAGCAGTTCTTC	CASSLGNHNEQFF
few	TRBV3-1	TRBJ2-5	-	TGTGCCAGCAGCCTCACGGAACAAGAGACCCAGTACTTC	CASSLTEQETQYF
few	TRBV18	TRBJ1-2	-	TGTGCCAGCTCACCACGGGGGGCCAGCAACTATGGCTACACCTTC	CASSPRGASNYGYTF
many	TRBV7-8	TRBJ2-2	TRBD2	TGTGCCAGCAGCTCGTGGACTAGCGAGGGCGGGGAGCTGTTTTTT	CASSSWTSEGGELFF
-	TRBV15	TRBJ1-5	TRBD1	TGTGCCACCAGCTCCCGGACAGGGGCTTATAGCAATCAGCCCCAGCATTTT	CATSSRTGAYSNQPQHF
few	TRBV12-3/TRBV12-4	TRBJ1-1	TRBD1	TGTGCCAGCAGACCCAGACAGGGAGGTTGGACTGAAGCTTTCTTT	CASRPRQGGWTEAFF
few	TRBV7-8	TRBJ2-3	TRBD2	TGTGCCAGCAGCTTAGAACGACTAGCGGGAGATCTGACAGATACGCAGTATTTT	CASSLERLAGDLTDTQYF
-	TRBV20-1	TRBJ2-4	-	TGCAGTGCCAAAAGATCAGGGGAGAGGAACATTCAGTACTTC	CSAKRSGERNIQYF
-	TRBV28	TRBJ2-7	-	TGTGCCCTAAGGGCGGGGAACTCCTACGAGCAGTACTTC	CALRAGNSYEQYF
-	TRBV20-1	TRBJ1-2	-	TGCAGTGCTAGGGCCCGACATTTGGACTATGGCTACACCTTC	CSARARHLDYGYTF
few	TRBV12-3/TRBV12-4	TRBJ1-2	-	TGTGCCAGCAGTTTCACAGTCGACTATGGCTACACCTTC	CASSFTVDYGYTF
-	TRBV28	TRBJ2-1	TRBD2	TGTGCCAGCAGTTTGGGGACTACGCAGTTCTTC	CASSLGTTQFF
-	TRBV18	TRBJ2-1	TRBD2	TGTGCCAGCTCACCAGTGCTAGCGGGAGGGAATGAGCAGTTCTTC	CASSPVLAGGNEQFF
-	TRBV5-4	TRBJ2-3	-	TGTGCCAGCAGCCCCAGCGTAGAAGATACGCAGTATTTT	CASSPSVEDTQYF
many	TRBV5-4	TRBJ1-2	TRBD1	TGTGCCAGCAGCTTGGCCACCGGGACAGGAAGGGGGACTCGCTATGGCTACACCTTC	CASSLATGTGRGTRYGYTF
many	TRBV15	TRBJ2-7	-	TGTGCCACCAGCACAGGGTATACTTACGAGCAGTACTTC	CATSTGYTYEQYF
many	TRBV10-3	TRBJ2-1	-	TGTGCCATCAGTGCCATGGCAGTGAGCTCCTACAATGAGCAGTTCTTC	CAISAMAVSSYNEQFF
few	TRBV5-1	TRBJ2-1	TRBD1	TGCGCCAGCAGCTTGGGGCAGGGGGATGGATCCTACAATGAGCAGTTCTTC	CASSLGQGDGSYNEQFF